A single sample is the source of the 26 T cell receptor beta chains below, sequenced in a study of T-cell reconstitution after alpha-beta-depleted transplantation in children. Unique molecular identifiers were incorporated during preparation of the TCRbeta library. Via MiXCR, TCRdb re-called the PCR reads, giving one row per CDR3 protein. This sample has roughly 350,000 distinct CDR3 sequences, with 16% found just once. The sequences come from PBMCs, mostly from graft donor cells, collected 360 days after TCRalphabeta/CD19-depleted stem cell transplant. These receptors were collected from a male patient under 10 years old who had a stem cell transplant for acute lymphoblastic leukemia, so the T cells may come from the graft donor.

The chain recombines TRBV18 with TRBJ2-1; D uncertain. Germline CDR1 KGHSH, CDR2 LQKENI. The ends were cut back, 4 bases at V and 6 bases at J, with 10 bases in the middle. The CDR3 is 13 residues long. CDR3 nucleotides: TGTGCCAGCTCACTTGCGGACCTCAATGAGCAGTTCTTC. Translating it yields CASSLADLNEQFF.

The chain carries TRBV4-3 and TRBJ2-3; D is undetermined. Germline V gene lookup returns CDR1 LGHNA and CDR2 YSLEER. The V end lost 0 bases, the J end lost 4 bases, and 5 bases lay between the germline ends. The length of the CDR3 is 13 residues. CDR3 amino acids: CASSQDSPDTQYF. As DNA, the CDR3 is TGCGCCAGCAGCCAAGACAGTCCAGATACGCAGTATTTT.

This clonotype occurred a few times. V and J are TRBV24-1 and TRBJ2-1; tentative D call: TRBD2 (6 bases). Germline-derived CDR1 and CDR2 are KGHDR and SFDVKD. V shed 0 bases and J shed 5 bases, with 19 bases lying between them. The CDR3 loop spans 18 amino acids. CDR3 in DNA: TGTGCCACCAGTGATTTGCCGGGGAAGCGCGGGAAGAACAATGAGCAGTTCTTC. Translation: CATSDLPGKRGKNNEQFF.

The gene calls are TRBV10-3 and TRBJ2-7; 7 bases fit TRBD2. Germline CDR1 ENHRY, CDR2 SYGVKD. This CDR3 has 12 amino acids. V shed 6 bases, J shed 4 bases, and the junction held 3 bases outside the gene matches. The CDR3 spells CAISERGYEQYF. In nucleotides, the CDR3 is TGTGCCATCAGCGAGCGGGGATACGAGCAGTACTTC.

This clonotype appeared many times. The chain combines TRBV7-9 with TRBJ2-5, with a possible D match to TRBD1 (6 bases). This CDR3 comprises 15 residues. The V gene lost 5 bases and the J gene lost 4 bases, with 17 bases spanning the gap. Germline CDR1 reads SEHNR; CDR2 reads FQNEAQ (reference sequence). The CDR3: CASSPYGQFRETQYF. In DNA form, the CDR3 reads TGTGCCAGCAGCCCGTATGGACAGTTCCGAGAGACCCAGTACTTC.

The chain is built from TRBV3-1 and TRBJ2-5; D is unclear. Trimming removed 6 bases at V and 3 bases at J, with 11 bases between. Germline V gene lookup returns CDR1 LGHDT and CDR2 YNNKEL (reference sequence). CDR3 length: 13 amino acids. The DNA of the CDR3 is TGTGCCAGCAGAACCAGGTCGAAAGAGACCCAGTACTTC. Protein sequence: CASRTRSKETQYF.

V is TRBV28 and J is TRBJ2-5, with 8 positions matching TRBD1. The CDR3 length is 15 residues. CDR1 MDHEN and CDR2 SYDVKM come from the germline V gene. Trimming removed 6 bases from V and 5 bases from J; junction bases left unmatched: 11. DNA for the CDR3: TGTGCCAGCAGGGACAGGGATTATTGGGGGGAGACCCAGTACTTC. Its protein product is CASRDRDYWGETQYF.

The table lists this clonotype with many counts. This chain links TRBV3-1 with TRBJ2-7; TRBD2 matches 7 bases. Per the germline V gene, CDR1 is LGHDT and CDR2 is YNNKEL (reference sequence). This CDR3 region has 14 residues. V was clipped by 1 base and J by 7 bases; unmatched bases: 7. The CDR3 loop is CASSQVGGPREQYF. In DNA form, the CDR3 reads TGTGCCAGCAGCCAAGTGGGAGGGCCAAGGGAGCAGTACTTC.

The chain uses TRBV20-1 and TRBJ2-1; no clear D gene. V was pared by 6 bases and J by 0 bases, with 15 bases between. The length of the CDR3 is 15 residues. Per germline, CDR1 DFQATT and CDR2 SNEGSKA (reference sequence). The CDR3 DNA reads as TGCAGTGCCGCCTACGTAGGCCGCTCCTACAATGAGCAGTTCTTC. The encoded protein is CSAAYVGRSYNEQFF.

This rearrangement joins TRBV5-1 to TRBJ1-1, with a tentative D call TRBD1 (5 bases). The CDR3 is 14 residues long. Germline V CDR1 and CDR2: SGHRS, YFSETQ. Trimming removed 4 bases from V and 0 bases from J, with 10 bases in between. CDR3 in DNA: TGCGCCAGCAGCGACGGACACCTGAACACTGAAGCTTTCTTT. This gives the protein CASSDGHLNTEAFF.

This chain joins TRBV4-1 and TRBJ2-1; D is unclear. Germline V gene data show CDR1 as MGHRA and CDR2 as YSYEKL. This CDR3 has 12 amino acids. Trimming stripped 3 bases from V and 7 bases from J, with 7 bases between. CDR3 nucleotides: TGCGCCAGCAGCCACGTCATGAATGAGCAGTTCTTC. Translated, it gives CASSHVMNEQFF.

In DNA form, the CDR3 reads TGCAGTGTCAGTGAGGGGGACGGGGAGCTGTTTTTT. It encodes CSVSEGDGELFF. The chain employs TRBV20-1 and TRBJ2-2; D might be TRBD1 (6 bases). The CDR3 runs to 12 residues. V lost 7 bases and J lost 7, with 13 bases in between. Germline CDR1 is DFQATT and CDR2 is SNEGSKA (reference sequence).

This clonotype came up a few times. V usage is TRBV4-3 and J usage is TRBJ2-7, with TRBD2 as a possible D gene (6 bases). Germline CDR1 reads LGHNA; CDR2 reads YSLEER. CDR3 length: 15 residues. V gave up 3 bases and J gave up 2 bases, with 14 bases separating them. CDR3 sequence: CASSHEPGSPYEQYF. CDR3 bases: TGCGCCAGCAGCCATGAGCCCGGGAGCCCCTACGAGCAGTACTTC.

This chain connects TRBV28 to TRBJ2-2; the D gene is possibly TRBD1 (5 bases). There are 18 residues in the CDR3. The germline gives CDR1 MDHEN, CDR2 SYDVKM. The ends were cut back, 1 base at V and 5 bases at J, with 20 bases in the middle. The CDR3 coding sequence is TGTGCCAGCAGTTTATCCCACCTCGCAGGGCCTGGGACCGGGGAGCTGTTTTTT. This sequence encodes CASSLSHLAGPGTGELFF.

Only a few counts were recorded for this clonotype. The gene calls are TRBV28 and TRBJ2-7; D is uncertain. Germline V lookup: CDR1 MDHEN, CDR2 SYDVKM. The CDR3 sequence is 12 residues long. Trimming shortened V by 2 bases and J by 4 bases, and 6 bases separated the two germline ends. CDR3 nucleotide sequence: TGTGCCAGCAGTTTAGAAACTTACGAGCAGTACTTC. It encodes CASSLETYEQYF.

This clonotype was seen more than once but under ten times. The chain is built from TRBV6-1 and TRBJ2-3, with D possibly called TRBD1 or TRBD2 (5 bases each). V lost 6 bases and J lost 2, with 12 bases in between. In germline, CDR1 is MNHNS, CDR2 SASEGT. The CDR3 runs to 14 residues. The CDR3: CASSPQGVTDTQYF. CDR3 coding DNA: TGTGCCAGCAGCCCTCAGGGAGTCACAGATACGCAGTATTTT.

The genes are TRBV28 and TRBJ2-7; tentatively, D is TRBD2 (7 bases). Trimming cost V 5 bases and J 5 bases, with 16 bases left between them. Germline lookup yields CDR1 MDHEN and CDR2 SYDVKM. The CDR3 extends over 14 amino acids. The CDR3 loop is CASSEGGRANEQYF. CDR3 DNA: TGTGCCAGCAGTGAAGGGGGGAGGGCCAACGAGCAGTACTTC.

This clonotype was found a few times. V usage is TRBV4-1 and J usage is TRBJ2-5, with no clear D. This CDR3 is 13 amino acids long. Germline CDR1 MGHRA, CDR2 YSYEKL. The V end lost 1 base, the J end lost 5 bases, and 8 bases lay between the germline ends. The CDR3, as DNA: TGCGCCAGCAGCCAAGTAATGAAGGAGACCCAGTACTTC. This sequence encodes CASSQVMKETQYF.

This clonotype showed up many times. This chain connects TRBV3-1 to TRBJ2-2, with 13 nucleotides matching TRBD2. The CDR3 contains 16 residues. The germline gives CDR1 LGHDT, CDR2 YNNKEL (reference sequence). Trimming took 1 base from V and 8 from J; bases not matched to a gene: 4. CDR3 in amino acids: CASSQATSGRMGELFF. CDR3 DNA: TGTGCCAGCAGCCAAGCGACTAGCGGGAGGATGGGGGAGCTGTTTTTT.

The rearrangement links TRBV28 to TRBJ1-2, with D hard to call. The CDR3 totals 14 residues. Per the germline V gene, CDR1 is MDHEN and CDR2 is SYDVKM. The ends were cut back, 3 bases at V and 2 bases at J, with 10 bases in the middle. The CDR3 DNA reads as TGTGCCAGCAGTTTCTCGGGCAGAAACTATGGCTACACCTTC. It specifies CASSFSGRNYGYTF.

The CDR3 is CASSWRREQFF. Written as DNA, the CDR3 is TGTGCCAGCAGCTGGCGACGCGAGCAGTTCTTC. This chain links TRBV7-2 with TRBJ2-1; no definite D call. Trimming removed 4 bases at V and 10 bases at J, with 8 bases between. The CDR3 consists of 11 residues. In germline, CDR1 is SGHTA, CDR2 FQGNSA.

This clonotype came up a few times. This sequence joins TRBV9 and TRBJ2-3; 9 positions match TRBD2. CDR3 size: 16 residues. CDR1 and CDR2 (germline): SGDLS, YYNGEE. V lost 3 bases to trimming and J lost 6 bases; unmatched junction nucleotides: 11. The CDR3 spells CASSGPLAGAADTQYF. As DNA, the CDR3 is TGTGCCAGCAGCGGGCCCTTAGCGGGAGCAGCGGATACGCAGTATTTT. Together with reference TRBV9 and TRBJ2-3, the CDR3 gives the full variable domain: DSGVTQTPKHLITATGQRVTLRCSPRSGDLSVYWYQQSLDQGLQFLIQYYNGEERAKGNILERFSAQQFPDLHSELNLSSLELGDSALYFCASSGPLAGAADTQYFGPGTRLTVL.

The chain combines TRBV2 with TRBJ2-3; 8 nucleotides agree with TRBD2. The V gene's germline CDR1 is SNHLY and CDR2 FYNNEI. V lost 7 bases to trimming and J lost 0 bases; unmatched junction nucleotides: 9. The CDR3 has 16 residues. The CDR3 protein is CASMRYRLASTDTQYF. The CDR3 region has the DNA TGTGCCAGCATGAGGTACCGACTAGCGAGCACAGATACGCAGTATTTT.

This clonotype occurred many times. The chain joins TRBV12-3 or TRBV12-4 to TRBJ2-1; D is unclear. Trimming stripped 1 base from V and 0 bases from J, with 13 bases between. This CDR3 comprises 17 residues. In DNA, the CDR3 is TGTGCCAGCAGTTTAGTGCGAGCGCTTAGCTCCTACAATGAGCAGTTCTTC. Translated, it gives CASSLVRALSSYNEQFF.

V and J are TRBV5-1 and TRBJ2-5; TRBD1 is a possible D gene (5 bases). This CDR3 has 13 residues. In germline, CDR1 is SGHRS, CDR2 YFSETQ. V was clipped by 6 bases and J by 2 bases, with 11 bases between them. The CDR3 DNA reads as TGCGCCAGCAATCCAGGGCCACAAGAGACCCAGTACTTC. Translating it yields CASNPGPQETQYF.

At least ten counts were recorded for this clonotype. The gene calls are TRBV12-3 or TRBV12-4 and TRBJ2-3; D may correspond to TRBD1 or TRBD2 (5 bases each). CDR3 size: 15 residues. Trimming removed 8 bases from V and 2 bases from J, with 17 bases in between. This CDR3 reads CASLPGRLFTDTQYF. CDR3 sequence (DNA): TGTGCCAGCCTCCCGGGACGTCTCTTCACAGATACGCAGTATTTT.